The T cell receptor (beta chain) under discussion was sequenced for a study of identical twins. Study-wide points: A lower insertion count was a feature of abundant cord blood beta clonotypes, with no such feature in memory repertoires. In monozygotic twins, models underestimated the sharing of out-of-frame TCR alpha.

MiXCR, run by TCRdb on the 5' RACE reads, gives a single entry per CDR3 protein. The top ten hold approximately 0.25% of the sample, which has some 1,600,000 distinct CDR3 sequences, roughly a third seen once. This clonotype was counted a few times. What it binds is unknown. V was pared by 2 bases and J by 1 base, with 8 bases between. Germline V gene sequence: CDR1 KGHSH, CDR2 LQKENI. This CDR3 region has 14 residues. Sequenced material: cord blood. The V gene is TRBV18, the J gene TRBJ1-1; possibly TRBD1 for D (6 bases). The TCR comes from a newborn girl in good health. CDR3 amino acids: CASSPVTGNTEAFF. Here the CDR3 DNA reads TGTGCCAGCTCACCAGTGACAGGGAACACTGAAGCTTTCTTT.